These 27 T cell receptor beta chains originate from one sample sequenced in a study of T cells expressing NK-cell markers (dated by TCRdb to 2018 to 2021). Libraries were constructed by 5' RACE. Sequencing was carried out with an Illumina HiSeq 2000. Once TCRdb had reprocessed the reads, it stored one entry per CDR3 protein sequence and supplied no DNA. The sample table includes 350,000 to 400,000 distinct CDR3 sequences. About 10% of the sample belongs to the ten largest clones. The sample was blood T cells: a sorted CD56 or NKG2C T cell subset, CD4+ or CD8+ T cells, or bulk PBMC T cells (not recorded which). These TCRs come from a woman in her 50s in good health. Donor details come from another sample of the same person, matched by shared clones.

The genes are TRBV10-3 and TRBJ2-4. This CDR3 is 14 amino acids long. Germline V gene data show CDR1 as ENHRY and CDR2 as SYGVKD. The CDR3 here is CAIREGSAKNIQYF.

V is TRBV5-6 and J is TRBJ2-5; TCRdb reports TRBD2, a call that lacks DNA to check it against. Germline CDR1 and CDR2: SGHDT and YYEEEE. The CDR3 runs to 15 residues. The CDR3 loop is CASSGKGFLEETQYF.

The J gene is TRBJ2-7, the V gene TRBV27. CDR1 MNHEY and CDR2 SMNVEV come from the germline V gene (reference sequence). The CDR3 loop spans 14 amino acids. CDR3: CASSSIGYPYEQYF.

This chain connects TRBV20-1 to TRBJ1-5. Germline CDR1 is DFQATT and CDR2 is SNEGSKA (reference sequence). This CDR3 is built from 14 residues. The CDR3 protein is CSASAAIGNQPQHF.

The chain combines TRBV9 with TRBJ2-1; TCRdb's D call of TRBD2 is untestable without DNA. The CDR3 is 15 amino acids. Germline assignment: CDR1 SGDLS and CDR2 YYNGEE. CDR3 loop: CASSVTSGSANEQFF.

The chain employs TRBV15 and TRBJ2-1; TCRdb reports TRBD1, a call that lacks DNA to check it against. The germline V gene encodes CDR1 LNHNV and CDR2 YYDKDF (reference sequence). There are 13 residues in the CDR3. CDR3 in amino acids: CATSRAQGDEQFF.

The chain joins TRBV29-1 to TRBJ1-5; TCRdb's D gene call, TRBD1, goes unchecked for lack of DNA. Germline V gene sequence: CDR1 SQVTM, CDR2 ANQGSEA. The CDR3 length is 14 residues. The CDR3 spells CSVGGQGVGQPQHF.

V and J are TRBV5-1 and TRBJ2-7; TCRdb's D call of TRBD1 is untestable without DNA. Germline V gene lookup returns CDR1 SGHRS and CDR2 YFSETQ. The CDR3 is made up of 19 amino acids. The CDR3 protein is CASSYQGGAFFAASYEQYF.

The chain uses TRBV11-1 and TRBJ2-2; TCRdb returns TRBD2, unconfirmable since there is no DNA. Germline V gene lookup returns CDR1 SGHAT and CDR2 FQDESV (reference sequence). This CDR3 contains 17 residues. The chain's CDR3 is CASSLGRLAGTTGELFF.

The chain uses TRBV29-1 and TRBJ2-5; without DNA, the TCRdb call of TRBD2 cannot be checked. In germline, CDR1 is SQVTM, CDR2 ANQGSEA. This CDR3 has 19 amino acids. The CDR3 sequence: CSVEDSRGWEDGRQETQYF.

The CDR3: CASSTPPDRYQPQHF. The V gene is TRBV11-1, the J gene TRBJ1-5; TCRdb picks TRBD1, but there is no DNA to check that call. CDR1 is SGHAT, CDR2 FQDESV, per germline (reference sequence). The CDR3 runs 15 residues.

The chain recombines TRBV2 with TRBJ2-7; checking the TCRdb D call of TRBD1 is not possible without DNA. CDR3 length: 14 amino acids. The germline V gene has CDR1 SNHLY and CDR2 FYNNEI. The CDR3 region is CASRWDTPSYEQYF.

V is TRBV2 and J is TRBJ1-2; TCRdb selects TRBD1, and the lack of DNA leaves this call unchecked. Germline values: CDR1 SNHLY, CDR2 FYNNEI. The CDR3 extends over 16 amino acids. CDR3 region: CASSAGQGGLNYGYTF.

The chain employs TRBV27 and TRBJ2-7; the D call of TRBD1 rests on TCRdb alone, since no DNA is present to check it. From germline, CDR1 is MNHEY and CDR2 SMNVEV (reference sequence). This CDR3 comprises 14 residues. The CDR3 loop is CASSPDSYYYEQYF.

This chain uses TRBV4-1 with TRBJ2-1; the D gene TCRdb calls, TRBD1, cannot be checked with no DNA. Per the germline V gene, CDR1 is MGHRA and CDR2 is YSYEKL. The CDR3 totals 17 residues. CDR3 in amino acids: CASTHTHDGIGYNEQFF.

CDR3 residues: CASSLVGQPQHF. The chain combines TRBV12-3 or TRBV12-4 with TRBJ1-5. The CDR3 has 12 amino acids.

The chain employs TRBV11-2 and TRBJ2-3; the D gene TCRdb calls, TRBD1, cannot be checked with no DNA. CDR3 length: 18 amino acids. Germline loops: CDR1 SGHAT, CDR2 FQNNGV. The CDR3: CASSLGRHKTQRTDTQYF. Together with reference TRBV11-2 and TRBJ2-3, the CDR3 gives the full variable domain: EAGVAQSPRYKIIEKRQSVAFWCNPISGHATLYWYQQILGQGPKLLIQFQNNGVVDDSQLPKDRFSAERLKGVDSTLKIQPAKLEDSAVYLCASSLGRHKTQRTDTQYFGPGTRLTVL.

The V gene is TRBV25-1, the J gene TRBJ2-5; TCRdb names TRBD2, which stays unverified in the absence of DNA. Germline loops: CDR1 MGHDK, CDR2 SYGVNS. The CDR3 has 15 residues. CDR3 sequence: CASSELGGPQETQYF.

The V call is TRBV4-1, the J call TRBJ2-2; no DNA is available, so the TRBD2 call from TCRdb remains unchecked. Germline V lookup: CDR1 MGHRA, CDR2 YSYEKL. CDR3 length: 17 residues. CDR3 residues: CASSQDRGLTNTGELFF.

V and J are TRBV10-3 and TRBJ2-7; the D call from TCRdb, TRBD2, cannot be confirmed without DNA. Germline values: CDR1 ENHRY, CDR2 SYGVKD. This CDR3 has 13 residues. CDR3 sequence reads: CAITATSGHQTYF.

V is TRBV12-3 or TRBV12-4 and J is TRBJ2-1; TCRdb returns TRBD1, unconfirmable since there is no DNA. CDR3 size: 14 residues. Here the CDR3 reads CASRVDRGGHEQFF.

The V gene is TRBV24-1, the J gene TRBJ2-1. The germline CDR1 and CDR2 sequences are KGHDR and SFDVKD. The CDR3 covers 13 residues. The CDR3 sequence: CATSDEQYGKQFF.

The rearrangement joins TRBV19 to TRBJ2-7; TCRdb proposes TRBD1, but this gene call is untestable without DNA. CDR1 is LNHDA and CDR2 is SQIVND in the germline V gene (reference sequence). The CDR3 has 13 residues. CDR3 sequence reads: CASSLQGADEQYF.

This sequence joins TRBV7-3 and TRBJ2-3; TCRdb reports TRBD2, a call that lacks DNA to check it against. The CDR3 has 16 amino acids. Germline V gives CDR1 SGHTA, CDR2 FQGTGA. CDR3 amino acids: CASSLSAGSGRDTQYF.

This chain links TRBV10-3 with TRBJ2-7. The CDR3 spans 14 residues. Germline values: CDR1 ENHRY, CDR2 SYGVKD. CDR3: CAISDLQTAYEQYF.

The chain recombines TRBV6-1 with TRBJ2-2; absent DNA, TCRdb's TRBD2 call cannot be checked. Germline V gives CDR1 MNHNS, CDR2 SASEGT. This CDR3 has 14 residues. Here the CDR3 reads CASNQRSYTGELFF.

The CDR3 region is CASNTDSLYNEQFF. V and J are TRBV6-5 and TRBJ2-1; TCRdb lists TRBD1, though no DNA is available to test this call. CDR1 is MNHEY, CDR2 SVGAGI, per germline. CDR3 length: 14 amino acids.